A selection of T cell receptor beta chains follows, all from one sample in a study of T cell responses to AZD1222 COVID-19 vaccine. Here immunoSEQ multiplex PCR was the method, and the copy in TCRdb shows in-frame clones only, minus some. The sample yields tens of thousands of clones, 80% seen once. The sequencing here drew on peripheral blood, taken on day 0 of AZD1222 vaccination. The source of these receptors is an adult in good health. Each CDR3 is given with its conserved first and last residue. Each record gives: J gene, D gene, V gene, clone size, CDR3 DNA, CDR3 protein. The D gene is left open where the match is weak. The size entry is marked missing in some rows and otherwise reads once, few, many or a size class.

>TRBJ2-3|TRBD2|TRBV11-2|NA
TGTGCCAGCAGCCGACTAGCGGGAGAGTCAGATACGCAGTATTTT
CASSRLAGESDTQYF
>TRBJ2-1|NA|TRBV19|NA
TGTGCCAGTAGATCTTCGGGGGGCGATGAGCAGTTCTTC
CASRSSGGDEQFF
>TRBJ2-3|TRBD2|TRBV5-1|NA
TGCGCCAGCAGCGCTGGGAGGGCGGAGAGCACAGATACGCAGTATTTT
CASSAGRAESTDTQYF
>TRBJ2-2|NA|TRBV9|NA
TGTGCCAGCAGCGCACTAGCCGAGGTCACCGGGGAGCTGTTTTTT
CASSALAEVTGELFF
>TRBJ2-2|TRBD2|TRBV9|NA
TGTGCCAGCAGCGTAGCCTATTCTAGCGGGTGGGGGACCGGGGAGCTGTTTTTT
CASSVAYSSGWGTGELFF
>TRBJ1-1|TRBD1|TRBV6-5|NA
TGTGCCAGCAGTAAAAGGGGGCGGAACACTGAAGCTTTCTTT
CASSKRGRNTEAFF
>TRBJ1-1|TRBD1|TRBV5-1|NA
TGCGCCAGCAGCTTGGGAGGGACAGCTACGAACACTGAAGCTTTCTTT
CASSLGGTATNTEAFF
>TRBJ2-7|NA|TRBV6-1|NA
TGTGCCAGCAGTGTCCAGGGAGATGAGACCTCAACCTACGAGCAGTACTTC
CASSVQGDETSTYEQYF
>TRBJ2-3|NA|TRBV4-2|few
TGTGCCAGCAGCCAAGACCCCAGGGGTGGAGATACGCAGTATTTT
CASSQDPRGGDTQYF
>TRBJ1-6|NA|TRBV6-6|NA
TGTGCCAGCAGTTATAATCCAGGGCTGGGTAATCCACCCCTCCACTTT
CASSYNPGLGNPPLHF
>TRBJ2-1|TRBD2|TRBV19|NA
TGTGCCAGTAGTATCACGCGGGAGTCGAGTACTTTCTTC
CASSITRESSTFF
>TRBJ1-5|NA|TRBV19|NA
TGTGCCACTAGTAGAGGGGGAGATCAGCCCCAGCATTTT
CATSRGGDQPQHF
>TRBJ1-4|NA|TRBV18|NA
TGTGCCAGCTCAGGGAGGGGTGAAAAACTGTTTTTT
CASSGRGEKLFF
>TRBJ2-5|NA|TRBV30|NA
TGTGCCTGGAGTGTAAGACGGAACCAAGAGACCCAGTACTTC
CAWSVRRNQETQYF
>TRBJ2-7|NA|TRBV25-1|NA
TGTGCCAGCAGTGAATTTAATCCCTACGAGCAGTACTTC
CASSEFNPYEQYF
>TRBJ1-1|TRBD1|TRBV11-2|NA
TGTGCCAGCAGCTCACGCCGGGACAGAGGAGGAGCTTTCTTT
CASSSRRDRGGAFF
>TRBJ1-1|NA|TRBV28|NA
TGTGCCAGCAAGCTGTCCACAGTCGGAAGCTCTGAAGCTTTCTTT
CASKLSTVGSSEAFF
>TRBJ2-2|TRBD2|TRBV6-5|NA
TGTGCCAGCTCGCGGGAGGGGAACACCGGGGAGCTGTTTTTT
CASSREGNTGELFF
>TRBJ2-7|TRBD1|TRBV30|NA
TGTGCCTGGAGTGGGGACAGGGTAGGAATTGAGCAGTACTTC
CAWSGDRVGIEQYF
>TRBJ2-3|NA|TRBV12-3/TRBV12-4|NA
TGTGCCAGCAGTTTCGGGGGCACAGATACGCAGTATTTT
CASSFGGTDTQYF
>TRBJ1-4|NA|TRBV2|NA
TGTGCCAGCAAGCCCAACAGGGCTGCTAATGAAAAACTGTTTTTT
CASKPNRAANEKLFF
>TRBJ1-3|NA|TRBV7-9|few
TGTGCCAGCAGCCCACGGGGAAACACCATATATTTT
CASSPRGNTIYF
>TRBJ2-2|NA|TRBV2|NA
TGTGCCAGCAGTGGAGGGTCCTTGATGCGCACCGGGGAGCTGTTTTTT
CASSGGSLMRTGELFF
>TRBJ1-1|NA|TRBV3-1/TRBV3-2|NA
TGTGCCAGCAGCCAAGCGGGTGTTCACACTGAAGCTTTCTTT
CASSQAGVHTEAFF
>TRBJ1-1|NA|TRBV4-2|few
TGTGCCAGCAGCCAAGATATAAGGAGTCTGCACACTGAAGCTTTCTTT
CASSQDIRSLHTEAFF
>TRBJ2-7|TRBD1|TRBV15|NA
TGTGCCACCAGCAGAGCCGCCGGGACAGGGATGAACGAGCAGTACTTC
CATSRAAGTGMNEQYF
>TRBJ2-7|NA|TRBV6-1|NA
TGTGCCAGCAGTGAACGGCGCAGGGTACACTACGAGCAGTACTTC
CASSERRRVHYEQYF
>TRBJ1-2|TRBD1|TRBV5-1|NA
TGCGCCAGCAGCTTGTCGGGGGGACAGACTAACTATGGCTACACCTTC
CASSLSGGQTNYGYTF
>TRBJ2-7|NA|TRBV7-8|NA
TGTGCCAGCAGCTTAGCGAATCAGCGGGCCTACGAGCAGTACTTC
CASSLANQRAYEQYF
>TRBJ2-3|NA|TRBV7-8|NA
TGTGCCAGCAGCCCGGGGCTCGGTGAGGCAGATACGCAGTATTTT
CASSPGLGEADTQYF
>TRBJ2-2|NA|TRBV5-1|NA
TGCGCCAGCGGAACAGCGAACACCGGGGAGCTGTTTTTT
CASGTANTGELFF
>TRBJ1-2|NA|TRBV6-1|NA
TGTGCCAGCAGCGAAGGATACGGCTACACCTTC
CASSEGYGYTF
>TRBJ1-5|NA|TRBV30|NA
TGTGCCTGGAGTGTACAAGGGCAGCCCCAGCATTTT
CAWSVQGQPQHF
>TRBJ1-2|NA|TRBV12-5|NA
TGTGCTAGTGGTTTGGCAGGCGGAGACGATAACTATGGCTACACCTTC
CASGLAGGDDNYGYTF
>TRBJ1-1|NA|TRBV27|NA
TGTGCCAGCAGTTTATCTGGGCACCGGAACACTGAAGCTTTCTTT
CASSLSGHRNTEAFF
>TRBJ2-3|NA|TRBV2|few
TGTGCCAGCAGTGAACAGGATACGCAGTATTTT
CASSEQDTQYF